One and the same sample provided the 12 T cell receptor beta chains below, sequenced in a study of T cells in Graves' hyperthyroidism and ophthalmopathy. Template material for amplifying TCR beta CDR3 regions consisted of RNA transcripts. Initially, a first-round RT-PCR of the TCR CDR3 employed the HTBI primer set. TCRdb passed the multiplex PCR reads through MiXCR, listing each CDR3 protein once. The data contain some 700,000 distinct CDR3 sequences, approximately 15% of them singletons. The material sequenced was blood. The receptors stem from a man in his fifties or sixties with Graves' hyperthyroidism.

This clonotype was seen many times. The rearrangement uses TRBV29-1 and TRBJ2-5; D perhaps matches TRBD1 (6 bases). CDR3 size: 16 residues. The germline gives CDR1 SQVTM, CDR2 ANQGSEA. Trimming removed 1 base at V and 4 bases at J, with 19 bases between. The CDR3 DNA reads as TGCAGCGTTGAAGGCCGCTCTGGACAGATTAGAGAGACCCAGTACTTC. Amino acids: CSVEGRSGQIRETQYF.

The chain recombines TRBV3-1 with TRBJ2-2; weak D call: TRBD2 (7 bases). This CDR3 spans 14 amino acids. Germline V CDR1 and CDR2: LGHDT, YNNKEL (reference sequence). The germline V and J ends were trimmed by 4 bases and 3 bases, with 9 bases remaining between them. CDR3 residues: CASSRGGDTGELFF. In DNA form, the CDR3 reads TGTGCCAGCAGCCGAGGGGGGGACACCGGGGAGCTGTTTTTT.

Many counts were recorded for this clonotype. J is TRBJ2-4 and V is TRBV10-3; TRBD2 aligns across 7 bases. The CDR3 is 15 residues long. CDR1 is ENHRY, CDR2 SYGVKD, per germline. After removal of 0 bases from V and 6 bases from J, the junction contained 5 bases not matched to a gene. The CDR3 reads CAISESVIAGNIQYF. CDR3 coding DNA: TGTGCCATCAGTGAGTCTGTGATAGCGGGAAACATTCAGTACTTC.

This clonotype has a count of ten or more. The chain has TRBV25-1 and TRBJ1-6; no reliable D call. Between the trimmed V and J ends, which lost 1 base and 6 bases, there was a span of 7 bases. Germline values: CDR1 MGHDK, CDR2 SYGVNS. This CDR3 region has 14 residues. CDR3 nucleotide sequence: TGTGCCAGCAGTGAATTATTACTTAATTCACCCCTCCACTTT. Amino acid sequence: CASSELLLNSPLHF.

This clonotype was seen a few times. The J gene is TRBJ2-2, the V gene TRBV6-1; D might be TRBD2 (6 bases). Germline assignment: CDR1 MNHNS and CDR2 SASEGT. V dropped 1 base and J dropped 5 bases, with 11 bases sitting between them. The CDR3 consists of 15 residues. CDR3 in DNA: TGTGCCAGCAGTGAAGGCTGGAGCGGGACCGGGGAGCTGTTTTTT. This codes for CASSEGWSGTGELFF.

At least ten counts were recorded for this clonotype. V usage is TRBV20-1 and J usage is TRBJ2-3; 10 positions agree with TRBD2. With V trimmed by 6 bases and J by 3 bases, 9 bases remained unmatched. This CDR3 contains 15 residues. Per germline, CDR1 DFQATT and CDR2 SNEGSKA (reference sequence). CDR3 coding DNA: TGCAGTGCCATCATACCTAGCGGGAGTACAGATACGCAGTATTTT. Its translation: CSAIIPSGSTDTQYF.

This rearrangement joins TRBV7-9 to TRBJ2-7; possible D gene TRBD1, 5 bases. The germline CDR1 and CDR2 sequences are SEHNR and FQNEAQ (reference sequence). This CDR3 contains 16 residues. With 0 bases removed from V and 2 bases from J, the gap between germline ends came to 14 bases. CDR3 coding DNA: TGTGCCAGCAGCTTAGCGCCAACAGGCAACGCCTACGAGCAGTACTTC. This encodes CASSLAPTGNAYEQYF. Full variable domain (outside the CDR3, taken from reference TRBV7-9 and TRBJ2-7): DTGVSQNPRHKITKRGQNVTFRCDPISEHNRLYWYRQTLGQGPEFLTYFQNEAQLEKSRLLSDRFSAERPKGSFSTLEIQRTEQGDSAMYLCASSLAPTGNAYEQYFGPGTRLTVT.

This clonotype was observed at least ten times. The chain recombines TRBV6-5 with TRBJ1-2; 9 bases align to TRBD1. The CDR3 loop spans 16 amino acids. Germline CDR1 reads MNHEY; CDR2 reads SVGAGI. V gave up 3 bases and J gave up 4 bases; unmatched junction bases: 9. DNA for the CDR3: TGTGCCAGCAGTTATCTTCCGGGACAGGGATCCTATGGCTACACCTTC. This translates into CASSYLPGQGSYGYTF.

This clonotype has a handful of counts. The chain is built from TRBV6-5 and TRBJ2-7; 14 bases fit TRBD2. CDR3 length equals 15 residues. After removal of 2 bases from V and 7 bases from J, the junction contained 4 bases not matched to a gene. The germline gives CDR1 MNHEY, CDR2 SVGAGI. CDR3 in DNA: TGTGCCAGCAGTTACCCGACTAGCGGGGGGGTGGAGCAGTACTTC. Translated: CASSYPTSGGVEQYF.

This clonotype was recorded at least ten times. This chain uses TRBV11-3 with TRBJ2-1; D might be TRBD1 or TRBD2, each matching 5 bases. The CDR3 covers 17 residues. V was cut by 4 bases and J by 5 bases, with 21 bases left in between. Germline V gene lookup returns CDR1 SGHNT and CDR2 YENEEA. CDR3 coding DNA: TGTGCCAGCAGCTGGGGATTATGGACGGGACCAAACAATGAGCAGTTCTTC. Amino acids: CASSWGLWTGPNNEQFF.

The genes are TRBV7-8 and TRBJ1-1, with TRBD1 matching 8 bases. The germline CDR1 and CDR2 sequences are SGHVS and FQNEAQ. The CDR3 is 14 residues long. Germline trimming cut 5 bases from V and 5 bases from J; bases unmatched to any gene: 7. The CDR3 region is CASSTRTGQTEAFF. CDR3 DNA sequence: TGTGCCAGCAGCACCAGGACAGGGCAGACTGAAGCTTTCTTT.

This clonotype was seen many times. The chain couples TRBV2 to TRBJ1-4; D possibly corresponds to TRBD1 (6 bases). Germline V gene lookup returns CDR1 SNHLY and CDR2 FYNNEI. This CDR3 spans 16 amino acids. The V end was cut by 0 bases, the J end by 8 bases, with 16 bases between. CDR3 in DNA: TGTGCCAGCAGTGAAGCCGAGGGGGGCGCGAAAGAAAAACTGTTTTTT. Protein sequence: CASSEAEGGAKEKLFF.